A single sample gave rise to the 20 T cell receptor beta chains below, sequenced in a study of beta chain features in type 1 diabetes. These receptors' antigens are unknown. Study-level findings and limits: Among patients with Type 1 diabetes, TCRB CDR3s were moderately but significantly shorter in every one of the four CD4+ subsets.

Since all of the isolated RNA was reverse transcribed, expressed TCRB transcripts were what got sequenced. The protocol was immunoSEQ multiplex PCR, while the TCRdb copy is restricted to in-frame clones and leaves out a portion. The repertoire includes roughly 340,000 clones, roughly 12% of them detected once, and around 0.016% sits in the top ten. Sequencing was done on a sample of naive CD4+ T cells from blood. These receptors were taken from a woman between 18 and 29 years old with type 1 diabetes.

The genes are TRBV28 and TRBJ1-1, with a possible D match to TRBD1 (5 bases). This CDR3 contains 15 residues. CDR1 is MDHEN, CDR2 SYDVKM, per germline. Deletions cut 3 bases from V and 0 bases from J, with 11 bases between. This CDR3 is CASSLGGALNTEAFF. DNA for the CDR3: TGTGCCAGCAGTTTGGGAGGGGCCTTGAACACTGAAGCTTTCTTT.

The chain combines TRBV30 with TRBJ2-1; 10 bases are a match to TRBD2. Germline CDR1 reads GTSNPN; CDR2 reads SVGIG (reference sequence). CDR3 size: 17 residues. The V segment lost 8 bases and the J segment 3 bases; nucleotides outside the gene matches: 16. The CDR3: CAGTGLATSLIYNEQFF. The CDR3 nucleotides are TGTGCCGGCACGGGACTAGCGACATCCTTGATCTACAATGAGCAGTTCTTC.

This clone was counted a few times. The chain links TRBV7-9 to TRBJ2-3, with D possibly being TRBD2 (5 bases). V was clipped by 5 bases and J by 6 bases, with 15 bases between them. The CDR3 has 14 residues. Germline CDR1 is SEHNR and CDR2 is FQNEAQ (reference sequence). The CDR3, as DNA: TGTGCCAGCAGCCTTCCGGTGAGAGGGGATACGCAGTATTTT. Amino acid sequence: CASSLPVRGDTQYF. Full variable domain (rest looked up from reference TRBV7-9 and TRBJ2-3): DTGVSQNPRHKITKRGQNVTFRCDPISEHNRLYWYRQTLGQGPEFLTYFQNEAQLEKSRLLSDRFSAERPKGSFSTLEIQRTEQGDSAMYLCASSLPVRGDTQYFGPGTRLTVL.

The chain recombines TRBV7-2 with TRBJ2-7, with a possible D match to TRBD1 (5 bases). The CDR3 is made up of 18 amino acids. Germline V gene data show CDR1 as SGHTA and CDR2 as FQGNSA. Trimming took 0 bases from V and 0 from J, leaving 18 bases between them. DNA of the CDR3: TGTGCCAGCAGCTTAGCGCCAAGGGGCAGGGCCAGCTCCTACGAGCAGTACTTC. This sequence encodes CASSLAPRGRASSYEQYF.

This clone has more than one count but fewer than ten. The chain carries TRBV25-1 and TRBJ2-5; D might be TRBD2 (5 bases). The germline V gene encodes CDR1 MGHDK and CDR2 SYGVNS. With 4 bases removed from V and 4 bases from J, the gap between germline ends came to 13 bases. This CDR3 has 14 residues. CDR3 in DNA: TGTGCCAGCAGTGCCCTCCGTGGAGGAGAGACCCAGTACTTC. Its protein is CASSALRGGETQYF.

V is TRBV28 and J is TRBJ1-2; maybe TRBD1 (5 bases). CDR1 is MDHEN, CDR2 SYDVKM, per germline. The CDR3 is 16 amino acids. Trimming shortened V by 3 bases and J by 1 base, and 15 bases separated the two germline ends. CDR3 region: CASSLQSGYFNYGYTF. DNA for the CDR3: TGTGCCAGCAGTTTGCAATCAGGGTACTTTAACTATGGCTACACCTTC.

The chain is built from TRBV18 and TRBJ2-7; 10 bases map to TRBD1. Germline values: CDR1 KGHSH, CDR2 LQKENI. There are 15 residues in the CDR3. V lost 4 bases, J lost 2 bases, and 5 bases stayed unmatched. In DNA form, the CDR3 reads TGTGCCAGCTCACGCGGGACAGGGGAGACCTACGAGCAGTACTTC. This gives the protein CASSRGTGETYEQYF.

The rearrangement joins TRBV25-1 to TRBJ2-2; TRBD2 matches at 10 bases. CDR3 length: 18 residues. The V segment lost 3 bases and the J segment 6 bases; nucleotides outside the gene matches: 13. Germline V gene lookup returns CDR1 MGHDK and CDR2 SYGVNS. The CDR3 region has the DNA TGTGCCAGCAGTGACCCGACAGGGGCTAGCGGGAGTTCCGGGGAGCTGTTTTTT. This codes for CASSDPTGASGSSGELFF.

Remarks on this clone: The DNA is left out, because the CDR3 cannot be placed on it with certainty; the CDR3 is given as TCRdb lists it. The chain combines TRBV28 with TRBJ2-2; the table's TRBD1 call for D was not verified on the DNA. The CDR3 adds up to 15 amino acids, both ends counted. Germline lookup yields CDR1 MDHEN and CDR2 SYDVKM. CDR3 in amino acids: CASSSSGQGTGELFF.

This clone was detected only a few times. The J gene is TRBJ2-5, the V gene TRBV28; unclear D gene. Germline CDR1 MDHEN, CDR2 SYDVKM. The CDR3 totals 11 residues. V dropped 7 bases and J dropped 1 base, with 4 bases sitting between them. CDR3 protein: CASKLQETQYF. CDR3 nucleotides: TGTGCCAGCAAGCTCCAAGAGACCCAGTACTTC.

The V gene is TRBV9, the J gene TRBJ2-7, with 7 bases that match TRBD1. J was trimmed by 3 bases and V by 2 bases; bases with no gene match: 8. The V gene's germline CDR1 is SGDLS and CDR2 YYNGEE. The CDR3 extends over 15 amino acids. CDR3: CASSVAPGQYYEQYF. The CDR3 DNA sequence: TGTGCCAGCAGCGTTGCTCCGGGACAGTACTACGAGCAGTACTTC.

The chain joins TRBV30 to TRBJ1-2; D unclear. Trimming left V 0 bases short and J 10 bases short, with 12 bases between. The germline V gene encodes CDR1 GTSNPN and CDR2 SVGIG (reference sequence). The CDR3 is 12 residues long. This chain's CDR3 is CAWSVRFRVYTF. The CDR3 region has the DNA TGTGCCTGGAGTGTGAGGTTTCGGGTCTACACCTTC.

Only a few counts were recorded for this clone. The chain is built from TRBV30 and TRBJ2-3; 9 positions agree with TRBD2. CDR3 length: 15 residues. CDR1 is GTSNPN, CDR2 SVGIG, per germline (reference sequence). V lost 3 bases, J lost 3 bases, and 7 bases stayed unmatched. As DNA, the CDR3 is TGTGCCTGGAGAGTGGCGGGAGGGTGGACAGATACGCAGTATTTT. Translating it yields CAWRVAGGWTDTQYF. Complete variable domain (other parts from reference TRBV30 and TRBJ2-3): SQTIHQWPATLVQPVGSPLSLECTVEGTSNPNLYWYRQAAGRGLQLLFYSVGIGQISSEVPQNLSASRPQDRQFILSSKKLLLSDSGFYLCAWRVAGGWTDTQYFGPGTRLTVL.

The V call is TRBV7-2, the J call TRBJ2-5; 10 bases are shared with TRBD1. This CDR3 comprises 15 residues. CDR1 and CDR2 from the germline V gene are SGHTA and FQGNSA. The ends lost 8 bases at V and 4 bases at J; junction bases unmatched: 10. This chain's CDR3 is CASSVDRGVVETQYF. For the CDR3, the DNA is TGTGCCAGCTCCGTGGACAGGGGGGTAGTAGAGACCCAGTACTTC. The full variable domain, in which reference TRBV7-2 and TRBJ2-5 provide the parts outside the CDR3, is GAGVSQSPSNKVTEKGKDVELRCDPISGHTALYWYRQSLGQGLEFLIYFQGNSAPDKSGLPSDRFSAERTGGSVSTLTIQRTQQEDSAVYLCASSVDRGVVETQYFGPGTRLLVL.

This clone has more than one count but fewer than ten. The gene calls are TRBV4-3 and TRBJ2-3; TRBD2 matches at 9 bases. With V trimmed by 5 bases and J by 5 bases, 8 bases remained unmatched. Germline V gene lookup returns CDR1 LGHNA and CDR2 YSLEER. CDR3 length: 15 residues. The CDR3 DNA reads as TGCGCCAGCAGCTTGGCTAGCGGGATCCTAGATACGCAGTATTTT. It translates to CASSLASGILDTQYF.

This sequence joins TRBV28 and TRBJ2-5; perhaps TRBD2 as D (5 bases). The CDR3 has 15 amino acids. In germline, CDR1 is MDHEN, CDR2 SYDVKM. Trimming shortened V by 5 bases and J by 5 bases, and 18 bases separated the two germline ends. CDR3: CASSPGGEAGETQYF. CDR3 sequence (DNA): TGTGCCAGCAGTCCCGGAGGAGAGGCCGGGGAGACCCAGTACTTC.

The chain couples TRBV9 to TRBJ1-4, with D tentatively TRBD1 (5 bases). Per germline, CDR1 SGDLS and CDR2 YYNGEE. The CDR3 runs 15 residues. Between the trimmed V and J ends, which lost 4 bases and 7 bases, there was a span of 17 bases. CDR3 sequence (DNA): TGTGCCAGCAGCCCCCAAGCGGGGGGGGGTGAAAAACTGTTTTTT. The encoded protein is CASSPQAGGGEKLFF.

This rearrangement joins TRBV9 to TRBJ1-1; TRBD1 is a possible D gene (5 bases). The germline V gene has CDR1 SGDLS and CDR2 YYNGEE. Between the trimmed V and J ends, which lost 0 bases and 7 bases, there was a span of 13 bases. This CDR3 comprises 14 residues. The CDR3 coding sequence is TGTGCCAGCAGCGTAGCGTCGGGGACTGGTGAAGCTTTCTTT. It codes for CASSVASGTGEAFF. Variable domain in full (rest from reference TRBV9 and TRBJ1-1): DSGVTQTPKHLITATGQRVTLRCSPRSGDLSVYWYQQSLDQGLQFLIQYYNGEERAKGNILERFSAQQFPDLHSELNLSSLELGDSALYFCASSVASGTGEAFFGQGTRLTVV.

The genes are TRBV5-1 and TRBJ2-2; the match to TRBD1 covers 9 bases. CDR3 length: 17 residues. Trimming cost V 0 bases and J 6 bases; bases outside gene matches: 9. CDR1 SGHRS and CDR2 YFSETQ come from the germline V gene. The CDR3: CASSLDPTGGRAGELFF. The CDR3 DNA is TGCGCCAGCAGCTTGGACCCGACAGGGGGTAGAGCCGGGGAGCTGTTTTTT. Complete variable domain (other parts from reference TRBV5-1 and TRBJ2-2): KAGVTQTPRYLIKTRGQQVTLSCSPISGHRSVSWYQQTPGQGLQFLFEYFSETQRNKGNFPGRFSGRQFSNSRSEMNVSTLELGDSALYLCASSLDPTGGRAGELFFGEGSRLTVL.

This clone was detected a few times. CDR3 amino acids: CASSLRREGLYNEQFF. The CDR3 coding sequence is TGTGCCAGCAGCTTAAGGCGGGAGGGCCTCTACAATGAGCAGTTCTTC. This chain connects TRBV11-2 to TRBJ2-1; the match to TRBD2 covers 9 bases. Germline CDR1 and CDR2: SGHAT and FQNNGV. The CDR3 loop spans 16 amino acids. J lost 3 bases, V lost 2 bases, and 5 bases had no gene match.